This note documents a single T cell receptor beta chain sequence. Only in-frame clones appear in the TCRdb table, and some are missing; sequencing was by immunoSEQ multiplex PCR. The table has 150,000 or so clones, approximately 93% seen once. The data belong to a study of control samples from healthy donors and cancer patients. Trimming took off 3 bases at V and 8 bases at J, with 19 bases between the two ends. Per germline, CDR1 GTSNPN and CDR2 SVGIG (reference sequence). There are 14 residues in the CDR3. This receptor was identified in a man younger than 30 in good health. Material: blood. This chain links TRBV30 with TRBJ1-2; D unresolved. The CDR3 bases are TGTGCCTGGAGATGGAGGACGGGCCATGAAGGCTACACCTTC. This codes for CAWRWRTGHEGYTF.